This T cell receptor beta chain was profiled in a study of graft-versus-host responses after intestinal transplantation (dated by TCRdb to the early 2020s). Study-wide context: The transplants that recipients received were multivisceral, liver-intestinal, or isolated intestinal. After intestinal transplantation, graft-versus-host and host-versus-graft alloreactive T cell clones in the graft, circulation and bone marrow were tracked using bulk TCR-beta CDR3 sequencing. Donor T cell macrochimerism was defined as a peak of at least 4% donor T cells among recipient peripheral blood mononuclear cells. To identify alloreactive clones, pre-transplant mixed lymphocyte reaction products were sequenced and compared with unstimulated pre-transplant donor and recipient T cells. Every recipient was given anti-thymocyte globulin induction, followed by about three years of maintenance tacrolimus and steroids. Rather than being sequenced by the commercial service, samples from a few later patients were sequenced in-house on an Illumina MiSeq and processed with MiXCR. A cohort of approximately 23 intestinal transplant recipients, including one retransplant, was enrolled, and a few patients lacking pretransplant specimens were excluded.

What the work shows at the level of the full study, not this receptor alone: GvH clones were found in recipient bone marrow, and some of the GvH clones appeared earlier in ileal mucosa or blood, which is consistent with an intestinal mucosal origin. The relatively low number and heterogeneity of intestinal transplant patients limited the conclusions. Early after transplant, declines in HvG clones were associated with peak levels of circulating GvH clones. In the allografts of patients with donor T cell macrochimerism, GvH to HvG T cell clonal ratios were high.

The library was produced with the immunoSEQ multiplex PCR assay. For most patients, genomic DNA was isolated with the Qiagen DNeasy Blood and Tissue Kit and shipped frozen to Adaptive Biotechnologies for TCR sequencing. High-throughput TCR-beta CDR3 sequencing of genomic DNA from most patients was performed by Adaptive Biotechnologies. The original pipeline was this. Adaptive's ImmunoSEQ software was the source of the TCR sequencing data for 15 to 20 patients, while a few other patients were processed with MiXCR and VDJtools. To correct CD4 versus CD8 sorting errors, sequences present in both subsets at a frequency ratio below 5:1 were removed. CDR3 nucleotide sequences shared between donor and recipient were removed because their origin could not be assigned. At least 2-fold expansion over unstimulated cells and a minimum CFSE-low frequency of 0.002% (template counts) or 0.001% (read counts) were required for clones to be classified as alloreactive. Clones detected in sequenced pre-transplant spleen, lymph node, or MLR CFSE-low populations of the donor or recipient were defined as mappable. The cumulative frequency of alloreactive clones was calculated as a percentage of all sequences, weighted by copy number. As stored in TCRdb, this immuneACCESS dataset retains in-frame rearrangements with V and J assigned. A fraction of the clones does not appear; measured against another copy, unresolved V genes explain less than half of the discrepancy, and the remainder lacks a known reason. From that table come the V and J calls and clone size; the DNA was used to work out D and trimming. Present in this sample are roughly 97,000 clones, about 90% of which were seen just once. Roughly 1% of the sample rests with the top ten.

This clone was seen only a few times. Its cognate antigen has yet to be identified. The sample holds no much larger clone one base away, and base qualities are not on file. The time point label, read with the paper, signifies: cells obtained before transplantation from donor or recipient. CD3+CD4+ and CD3+CD8+ populations were FACS-sorted from unstimulated pre-transplant donor and recipient cells taken from spleen or lymph nodes. Based on the germline V gene (reference sequence), the CDR1 and CDR2 sequences are LNHDA and SQIVND. Spanning cysteine to phenylalanine, the CDR3 consists of 14 amino acids. CDR3 DNA only is kept here, 42 bases in frame from base 1. Trimming at the junction amounts to 7 bases on V and 2 bases on J, and the germline ends lie 12 bases apart.

This clonotype was obtained from a human donor who received an intestinal transplant. The chain joins TRBV19 to TRBJ2-4; the D gene is perhaps TRBD1, on 6 matching bases. The sample was unstimulated CD4+ T cells sorted from spleen or lymph node cells, taken before intestinal transplant. The nucleotides are TGTGCCAGTAACCGGGACACCTCCAAAAACATTCAGTACTTC. This yields the protein CASNRDTSKNIQYF.